Listed below are T cell receptor beta chains from one sample, sequenced in a study of blood T cell repertoires in COVID-19. Assay: immunoSEQ multiplex PCR; the TCRdb copy retains only in-frame clones and omits some. The repertoire consists of about 210,000 clones, with around 88% occurring once and the leading ten covering over 2%. The sequenced sample was PBMCs or T cells enriched from blood (not recorded which). These TCRs come from a woman in her thirties or forties with acute COVID-19. Both conserved end residues are part of each CDR3. Fields, in order: J gene, D gene, CDR3 length, V gene, CDR3 DNA, CDR3 protein. D genes are given only for firm matches.

j_call: TRBJ2-5; d_call: .; cdr3_length: 13; v_call: TRBV28; cdr3_nt: TGTGCCAGCAGTCTGGGGGCCGAAGAGACCCAGTACTTC; cdr3_aa: CASSLGAEETQYF
j_call: TRBJ1-2; d_call: .; cdr3_length: 11; v_call: TRBV19; cdr3_nt: TGTGCCAGTAGTACCAGAGGGCCCCACACCTTC; cdr3_aa: CASSTRGPHTF
j_call: TRBJ1-3; d_call: TRBD1; cdr3_length: 16; v_call: TRBV13; cdr3_nt: TGTGCCAGCAGCACGCTCTTACAGGGGGCCGGAAACACCATATATTTT; cdr3_aa: CASSTLLQGAGNTIYF
j_call: TRBJ2-7; d_call: .; cdr3_length: 13; v_call: TRBV18; cdr3_nt: TGTGCCAGCTCACTCCTTGAAGAGGGAGAGCAGTACTTC; cdr3_aa: CASSLLEEGEQYF
j_call: TRBJ2-1; d_call: TRBD2; cdr3_length: 19; v_call: TRBV24-1; cdr3_nt: TGTGCCACCAGTGGTCTGGGTACGGGACTAGCGGGGGGTAGGAGTGAGCAGTTCTTC; cdr3_aa: CATSGLGTGLAGGRSEQFF
j_call: TRBJ2-3; d_call: TRBD1; cdr3_length: 15; v_call: TRBV6-6; cdr3_nt: TGTGCCAGCAGTAGACAGGGGGGATACACAGATACGCAGTATTTT; cdr3_aa: CASSRQGGYTDTQYF
j_call: TRBJ2-1; d_call: TRBD2; cdr3_length: 16; v_call: TRBV5-1; cdr3_nt: TGCGCCAGCAGCAGGGGTCTAGCGGGGGTGTGGGGTGAGCAGTTCTTC; cdr3_aa: CASSRGLAGVWGEQFF
j_call: TRBJ2-3; d_call: TRBD2; cdr3_length: 16; v_call: TRBV7-6; cdr3_nt: TGTGCCAGCAGCTTAGTGGTGGGAGGGAACACAGATACGCAGTATTTT; cdr3_aa: CASSLVVGGNTDTQYF
j_call: TRBJ1-1; d_call: .; cdr3_length: 13; v_call: TRBV12-3/TRBV12-4; cdr3_nt: TGTGCCAGCAGTCCCCGCAGGGTGTCTGAAGCTTTCTTT; cdr3_aa: CASSPRRVSEAFF
j_call: TRBJ2-5; d_call: .; cdr3_length: 13; v_call: TRBV10-3; cdr3_nt: TGTGCCATCAGTGATGGGCCCAGAGAGACCCAGTACTTC; cdr3_aa: CAISDGPRETQYF